This T cell receptor (beta chain) was identified during a study of early T cells in non-severe SARS-CoV-2 infection. Turning to the study itself: Investigators sequenced bulk RNA drawn from unsorted whole blood, and chains remained unpaired.

In its sample, this clonotype was seen many times. Molecules of cDNA were individually given unique molecular identifiers that were attached to them. Via MiXCR, TCRdb re-called the 5' RACE reads, giving one row per CDR3 protein. The sample contains nearly 30,000 distinct CDR3 sequences, under 6% of which appear only once. This receptor was obtained from an adult who was a healthcare worker with PCR-confirmed SARS-CoV-2 infection or an uninfected control (not recorded which). The sequenced sample consisted of whole blood.

DNA for the CDR3: TGTGCCAGCAGGGGTAGGACAGGGGGCACCAATCAGCCCCAGCATTTT. Translated, it gives CASRGRTGGTNQPQHF. J is TRBJ1-5 and V is TRBV12-3 or TRBV12-4; 11 bases map to TRBD1. This CDR3 comprises 16 residues. V shed 6 bases and J 3 bases; nucleotides not matched to a gene: 7.